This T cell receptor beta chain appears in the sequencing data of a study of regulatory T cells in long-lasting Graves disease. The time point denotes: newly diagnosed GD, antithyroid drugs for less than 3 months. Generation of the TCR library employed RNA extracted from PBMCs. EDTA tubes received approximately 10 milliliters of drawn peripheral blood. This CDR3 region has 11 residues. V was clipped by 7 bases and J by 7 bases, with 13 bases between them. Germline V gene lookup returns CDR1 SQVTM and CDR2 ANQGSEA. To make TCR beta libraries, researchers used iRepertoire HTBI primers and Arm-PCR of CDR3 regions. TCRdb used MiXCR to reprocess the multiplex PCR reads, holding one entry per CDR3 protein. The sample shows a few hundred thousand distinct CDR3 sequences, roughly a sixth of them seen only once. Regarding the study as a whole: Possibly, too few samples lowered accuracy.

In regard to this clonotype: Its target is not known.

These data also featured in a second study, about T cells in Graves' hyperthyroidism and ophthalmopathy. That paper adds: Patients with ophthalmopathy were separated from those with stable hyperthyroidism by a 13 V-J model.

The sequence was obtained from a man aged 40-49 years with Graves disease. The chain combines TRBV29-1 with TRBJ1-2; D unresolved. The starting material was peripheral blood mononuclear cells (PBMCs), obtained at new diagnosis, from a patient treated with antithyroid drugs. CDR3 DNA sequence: TGCAGCGCTAGCCGGTGGTCTGGCTACACCTTC. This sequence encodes CSASRWSGYTF. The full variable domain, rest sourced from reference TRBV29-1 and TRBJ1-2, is SAVISQKPSRDICQRGTSLTIQCQVDSQVTMMFWYRQQPGQSLTLIATANQGSEATYESGFVIDKFPISRPNLTFSTLTVSNMSPEDSSIYLCSASRWSGYTFGSGTRLTVV.